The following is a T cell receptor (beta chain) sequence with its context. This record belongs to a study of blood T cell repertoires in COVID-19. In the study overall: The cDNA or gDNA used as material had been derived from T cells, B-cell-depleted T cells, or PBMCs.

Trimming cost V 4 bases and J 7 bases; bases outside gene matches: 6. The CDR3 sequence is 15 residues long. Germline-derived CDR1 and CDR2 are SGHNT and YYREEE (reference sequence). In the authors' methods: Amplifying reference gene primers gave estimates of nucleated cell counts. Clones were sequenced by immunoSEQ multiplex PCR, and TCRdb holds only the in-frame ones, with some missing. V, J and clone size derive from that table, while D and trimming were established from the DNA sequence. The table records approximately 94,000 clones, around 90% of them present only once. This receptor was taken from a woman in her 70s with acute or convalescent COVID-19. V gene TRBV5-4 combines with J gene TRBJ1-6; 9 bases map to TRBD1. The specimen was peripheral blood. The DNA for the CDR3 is TGTGCCAGCAGCGACTTGGACAGGGGAAATTCACCCCTCCACTTT. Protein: CASSDLDRGNSPLHF.